This T cell receptor beta chain was captured in a study of blood T cell repertoires in COVID-19. Study as a whole: Samples taken during acute and convalescent COVID-19 were collected in the United States, Italy and Spain.

The junction had 6 bases not matched to a gene; V was cut back by 3 bases and J by 2 bases. The CDR3 spans 15 residues. Per germline, CDR1 LGHDT and CDR2 YNNKEL (reference sequence). The data were produced by immunoSEQ multiplex PCR, yet TCRdb's version contains in-frame clones alone and is incomplete. Among roughly 220,000 clones listed, about 85% were seen once. The source of this sequence is a man aged 45 to 65 who had recovered from COVID-19. This chain connects TRBV3-1 (or the pseudogene TRBV3-2) to TRBJ1-1; 7 positions match TRBD1. The sequenced sample was peripheral blood. The CDR3 is CASSQHRGRNTEAFF. In DNA, the CDR3 is TGTGCCAGCAGCCAGCACAGGGGCCGAAACACTGAAGCTTTCTTT.